These 31 T cell receptor beta chains originate from one sample sequenced in a study of T-cell memory formation after mild COVID-19. Using its own MiXCR run on the 5' RACE reads, TCRdb lists one record per CDR3 protein. Among some 310,000 distinct CDR3 sequences, around 20% were seen once, and the ten largest hold around 23%. The sequenced sample was PBMCs or a T cell subset sorted from them (not recorded which). Receptors originate from a man younger than 30 who had mild COVID-19 (a few samples of this study predate the infection). Cell type and time point are not known.

This clonotype appeared a few times. This chain links TRBV28 with TRBJ1-2; D is unresolved. From germline, CDR1 is MDHEN and CDR2 SYDVKM. The length of the CDR3 is 14 residues. The V gene lost 6 bases and the J gene lost 4 bases, with 15 bases spanning the gap. CDR3 protein: CASSPGSLLYGYTF. The CDR3 bases are TGTGCCAGCAGCCCCGGGAGTCTACTCTATGGCTACACCTTC.

The rearrangement joins TRBV29-1 to TRBJ1-3, with a weak D call TRBD1 (6 bases). Germline loops: CDR1 SQVTM, CDR2 ANQGSEA. Trimming cost V 6 bases and J 3 bases, with 9 bases left between them. This CDR3 is 12 amino acids long. The CDR3 coding sequence is TGCAGCGTGGAACAGGGTGGAAACACCATATATTTT. It specifies CSVEQGGNTIYF.

There are a few counts of this clonotype. The rearrangement links TRBV5-1 to TRBJ1-2, with TRBD1 as a possible D gene (5 bases). The CDR3 has 13 amino acids. CDR1 is SGHRS, CDR2 YFSETQ, per germline. Trimming took off 4 bases at V and 7 bases at J, with 14 bases between the two ends. CDR3 residues: CASSQGTVVGYTF. The DNA of the CDR3 is TGCGCCAGCAGCCAAGGGACGGTAGTTGGCTACACCTTC.

This clonotype was counted between two and nine times. V usage is TRBV9 and J usage is TRBJ2-1; D call uncertain. Germline CDR1 and CDR2: SGDLS and YYNGEE. The CDR3 sequence is 15 residues long. Deletions cut 3 bases from V and 3 bases from J, with 13 bases between. Here the CDR3 DNA reads TGTGCCAGCAGCGATGAGGACGGATTCTACAATGAGCAGTTCTTC. As protein: CASSDEDGFYNEQFF. The entire variable domain, with the rest obtained from reference TRBV9 and TRBJ2-1, is as follows: DSGVTQTPKHLITATGQRVTLRCSPRSGDLSVYWYQQSLDQGLQFLIQYYNGEERAKGNILERFSAQQFPDLHSELNLSSLELGDSALYFCASSDEDGFYNEQFFGPGTRLTVL.

This chain joins TRBV12-3 or TRBV12-4 and TRBJ1-4; D is unclear. Trimming took 6 bases from V and 0 from J, leaving 11 bases between them. This CDR3 has 15 residues. The CDR3 sequence: CASRKGGATNEKLFF. CDR3 sequence (DNA): TGTGCCAGCAGGAAGGGAGGTGCAACTAATGAAAAACTGTTTTTT.

The rearrangement links TRBV9 to TRBJ1-4; TRBD1 is a possible D gene (6 bases). The CDR3 covers 13 residues. V was shortened by 4 bases and J by 13 bases, with 17 bases between the two germline ends. From germline, CDR1 is SGDLS and CDR2 YYNGEE. For the CDR3, the DNA is TGTGCCAGCAGCAAAACCTCAGGGGATAGACTGTTTTTT. It codes for CASSKTSGDRLFF.

The rearrangement links TRBV11-2 to TRBJ2-1; 8 nucleotides align to TRBD1. The junction had 6 bases not matched to a gene; V was cut back by 1 base and J by 10 bases. The CDR3 extends over 14 amino acids. CDR1 and CDR2 (germline): SGHAT, FQNNGV. Here the CDR3 DNA reads TGTGCCAGCAGCTTAGTCAGGGGGCAAAGGGAGCAGTTCTTC. This sequence encodes CASSLVRGQREQFF.

In this sample, this clonotype turned up a few times. The chain couples TRBV7-3 to TRBJ2-3; D assignment may be TRBD1 or TRBD2 (6 bases each). Trimming shortened V by 5 bases and J by 2 bases, and 14 bases separated the two germline ends. Germline assignment: CDR1 SGHTA and CDR2 FQGTGA. This CDR3 has 15 residues. The CDR3 is CASSNDPGATDTQYF. The CDR3 DNA reads as TGTGCCAGCAGCAACGACCCGGGGGCCACAGATACGCAGTATTTT. Complete variable domain (other parts from reference TRBV7-3 and TRBJ2-3): GAGVSQTPSNKVTEKGKYVELRCDPISGHTALYWYRQSLGQGPEFLIYFQGTGAADDSGLPNDRFFAVRPEGSVSTLKIQRTERGDSAVYLCASSNDPGATDTQYFGPGTRLTVL.

The rearrangement uses TRBV7-2 and TRBJ2-5, with D maybe TRBD1 (6 bases). The V gene's germline CDR1 is SGHTA and CDR2 FQGNSA. The V end was cut by 4 bases, the J end by 4 bases, with 10 bases between. The CDR3 is 13 amino acids. CDR3 protein: CASSSDSLETQYF. CDR3 DNA sequence: TGTGCCAGCAGCTCGGACAGTCTAGAGACCCAGTACTTC.

The rearrangement uses TRBV6-1 and TRBJ1-5; D might be TRBD1 (5 bases). Germline values: CDR1 MNHNS, CDR2 SASEGT. The ends were cut back, 0 bases at V and 6 bases at J, with 18 bases in the middle. The CDR3 has 17 amino acids. The CDR3, as DNA: TGTGCCAGCAGTGAAGCGCGAGGTGGGGGGGGAGGTCAGCCCCAGCATTTT. This gives the protein CASSEARGGGGGQPQHF.

CDR3 region: CASNGGRTNEKLFF. Here the CDR3 DNA reads TGTGCCAGCAATGGGGGCAGAACTAATGAAAAACTGTTTTTT. This chain connects TRBV7-9 to TRBJ1-4, with a tentative D call TRBD1 (6 bases). CDR3 length: 14 residues. Trimming removed 7 bases at V and 1 base at J, with 10 bases between. Germline CDR1 reads SEHNR; CDR2 reads FQNEAQ (reference sequence). Full variable domain (remainder filled in from reference TRBV7-9 and TRBJ1-4): DTGVSQNPRHKITKRGQNVTFRCDPISEHNRLYWYRQTLGQGPEFLTYFQNEAQLEKSRLLSDRFSAERPKGSFSTLEIQRTEQGDSAMYLCASNGGRTNEKLFFGSGTQLSVL.

This clonotype was seen more than once but under ten times. The CDR3 DNA follows: TGTGCCAGCAGTTACGAAACCGGGACATTGCACAATGAGCAGTTCTTC. This codes for CASSYETGTLHNEQFF. The chain carries TRBV6-5 and TRBJ2-1, with TRBD1 as a possible D gene (6 bases). The germline V and J ends were trimmed by 2 bases and 5 bases, with 16 bases remaining between them. CDR1 is MNHEY, CDR2 SVGAGI, per germline. The CDR3 sequence is 16 residues long.

The V gene is TRBV5-6, the J gene TRBJ2-7, with 11 bases that match TRBD2. The V gene's germline CDR1 is SGHDT and CDR2 YYEEEE. V lost 4 bases, J lost 4 bases, and 7 bases stayed unmatched. CDR3 size: 15 residues. The DNA of the CDR3 is TGTGCCAGCAGCGCCCCTAGCGGGGGGATTTACGAGCAGTACTTC. It translates to CASSAPSGGIYEQYF.

This clonotype was observed a few times. The chain joins TRBV9 to TRBJ2-3; D is unresolved. The CDR3 has 14 residues. The germline V and J ends were trimmed by 3 bases and 4 bases, with 12 bases remaining between them. Germline V CDR1 and CDR2: SGDLS, YYNGEE. The CDR3 sequence is CASSARIRADTQYF. DNA of the CDR3: TGTGCCAGCAGCGCCCGAATAAGGGCAGATACGCAGTATTTT.

This clonotype was picked up many times. One junction end disagrees with the germline gene, perhaps due to a read error. The chain is built from TRBV29-1 and TRBJ2-2, with TRBD1 as a possible D gene (5 bases). Germline values: CDR1 SQVTM, CDR2 ANQGSEA. The CDR3 contains 14 residues. CDR3 residues: CSVGSPGNAGELFF. The CDR3 region has the DNA TGCAGCGTGGGGTCACCAGGGAACGCCGGGGAGCTGTTTTTT.

V and J are TRBV7-3 and TRBJ1-1, with D uncertain. Germline assignment: CDR1 SGHTA and CDR2 FQGTGA. V shed 4 bases and J shed 3 bases, with 9 bases lying between them. There are 13 residues in the CDR3. The CDR3 DNA follows: TGTGCCAGCAGCTCTAGGGTGGACACTGAAGCTTTCTTT. Translating it yields CASSSRVDTEAFF. Variable domain in full (rest from reference TRBV7-3 and TRBJ1-1): GAGVSQTPSNKVTEKGKYVELRCDPISGHTALYWYRQSLGQGPEFLIYFQGTGAADDSGLPNDRFFAVRPEGSVSTLKIQRTERGDSAVYLCASSSRVDTEAFFGQGTRLTVV.

This clonotype has a handful of counts. J is TRBJ2-7 and V is TRBV7-2, with 12 bases matching TRBD2. The CDR3 sequence is 15 residues long. The germline V gene has CDR1 SGHTA and CDR2 FQGNSA. Germline trimming cut 6 bases from V and 0 bases from J; bases unmatched to any gene: 3. CDR3 sequence reads: CASSRTSGASYEQYF. Here the CDR3 DNA reads TGTGCCAGCAGTCGGACTAGCGGGGCCTCCTACGAGCAGTACTTC.

This chain links TRBV7-8 with TRBJ2-1, with 12 bases matching TRBD2. The CDR3 contains 17 residues. Germline V gene lookup returns CDR1 SGHVS and CDR2 FQNEAQ. After removal of 1 base from V and 5 bases from J, the junction contained 6 bases not matched to a gene. The CDR3 here is CASSLVLTSGGHNEQFF. CDR3 nucleotide sequence: TGTGCCAGCAGCTTAGTTCTGACTAGCGGGGGTCACAATGAGCAGTTCTTC.

The chain links TRBV5-5 to TRBJ2-3; no clear D gene. Germline V gives CDR1 SGHKS, CDR2 YYEKEE (reference sequence). CDR3 length equals 14 residues. Between the trimmed V and J ends, which lost 2 bases and 0 bases, there was a span of 7 bases. CDR3 nucleotides: TGTGCCAGCAGCTTCTACTCTAGCACAGATACGCAGTATTTT. Amino acids: CASSFYSSTDTQYF.

The rearrangement uses TRBV7-3 and TRBJ2-1, with D perhaps matching TRBD1 (5 bases). The germline CDR1 and CDR2 sequences are SGHTA and FQGTGA. This CDR3 has 16 amino acids. Trimming shortened V by 4 bases and J by 6 bases, and 19 bases separated the two germline ends. The CDR3 is CASSSQGVGEPNEQFF. In nucleotides, the CDR3 is TGTGCCAGCAGCTCCCAAGGAGTAGGGGAACCCAATGAGCAGTTCTTC.

This clonotype was seen more than once but under ten times. The chain has TRBV2 and TRBJ2-7; D remains ambiguous. V was trimmed by 3 bases and J by 4 bases, leaving 7 bases between them. The CDR3 runs 12 residues. Germline CDR1 and CDR2: SNHLY and FYNNEI. The CDR3 protein is CASSEGSYEQYV. CDR3 nucleotide sequence: TGTGCCAGCAGTGAGGGGTCGTACGAGCAGTACGTC.

In this sample, this clonotype turned up a few times. The V and J genes are TRBV28 and TRBJ2-1, with TRBD1 matching 7 bases. CDR1 is MDHEN and CDR2 is SYDVKM in the germline V gene. This CDR3 is built from 16 residues. Unmatched junction bases numbered 12, after V lost 2 bases and J lost 8 bases. Here the CDR3 DNA reads TGTGCCAGCAGTTTAGGACAGGTTATGGTCGGCGATGAGCAGTTCTTC. As protein: CASSLGQVMVGDEQFF.

The rearrangement joins TRBV28 to TRBJ1-1; unclear D gene. Trimming left V 2 bases short and J 2 bases short, with 6 bases between. The length of the CDR3 is 13 residues. The germline gives CDR1 MDHEN, CDR2 SYDVKM. The CDR3 coding sequence is TGTGCCAGCAGTTTAGTGTTAAACACTGAAGCTTTCTTT. It is translated as CASSLVLNTEAFF.

V usage is TRBV4-3 and J usage is TRBJ2-3, with unresolved D. The germline V gene has CDR1 LGHNA and CDR2 YSLEER. V lost 0 bases, J lost 6 bases, and 7 bases lay in between. The CDR3 is 13 residues long. The CDR3 sequence: CASSQEGWDTQYF. CDR3 nucleotides: TGCGCCAGCAGCCAAGAGGGTTGGGATACGCAGTATTTT.

The CDR3 bases are TGTGCCAGCAGTTTAGGCAGGGAAGCTTTCTTT. Encoded protein: CASSLGREAFF. The chain uses TRBV12-3 or TRBV12-4 and TRBJ1-1; D is unclear. V gave up 1 base and J gave up 8 bases, with 5 bases separating them. The CDR3 length is 11 residues.

V and J are TRBV27 and TRBJ1-1; weak D call: TRBD1 (6 bases). The germline V and J ends were trimmed by 2 bases and 10 bases, with 17 bases remaining between them. CDR1 and CDR2 (germline): MNHEY, SMNVEV (reference sequence). The CDR3 has 14 residues. CDR3 coding DNA: TGTGCCAGCAGTTTAGCGGGGCACAGGGATGGAGCTTTCTTT. Translated, it gives CASSLAGHRDGAFF.

The gene calls are TRBV2 and TRBJ1-6; D not resolved. The CDR3 is 12 amino acids. V shed 7 bases and J shed 7 bases, with 8 bases lying between them. Germline V gene sequence: CDR1 SNHLY, CDR2 FYNNEI. CDR3 in DNA: TGTGCCAGCACCCCCGGCAATTCACCCCTCCACTTT. Translating gives CASTPGNSPLHF.

The rearrangement joins TRBV27 to TRBJ2-7; D possibly matches TRBD1 or TRBD2 (5 bases each). The CDR3 sequence is 14 residues long. Trimming shortened V by 3 bases and J by 0 bases, and 9 bases separated the two germline ends. Per germline, CDR1 MNHEY and CDR2 SMNVEV (reference sequence). The DNA for the CDR3 is TGTGCCAGCAGTTTTGAGGGGAACTCCTACGAGCAGTACTTC. Encoded protein: CASSFEGNSYEQYF.

This clonotype was counted a few times. This sequence joins TRBV20-1 and TRBJ1-4, with D maybe TRBD1 (5 bases). Germline V lookup: CDR1 DFQATT, CDR2 SNEGSKA (reference sequence). CDR3 length equals 12 residues. Trimming stripped 5 bases from V and 5 bases from J, with 9 bases between. The CDR3 loop reads CSAGKGNEKLFF. The CDR3 DNA is TGCAGTGCTGGGAAGGGGAATGAAAAACTGTTTTTT.

This clonotype was observed a handful of times. The chain employs TRBV5-5 and TRBJ2-1; possibly TRBD2 for D (7 bases). CDR3 length: 17 residues. V was pared by 4 bases and J by 0 bases, with 17 bases between. Germline V lookup: CDR1 SGHKS, CDR2 YYEKEE (reference sequence). The CDR3 nucleotides read TGTGCCAGCAGCGGGAGGGTTTGGGGGGCCTCCTACAATGAGCAGTTCTTC. It is translated as CASSGRVWGASYNEQFF.

The J gene is TRBJ2-3, the V gene TRBV20-1; D may be TRBD2 (6 bases). Germline V CDR1 and CDR2: DFQATT, SNEGSKA (reference sequence). This CDR3 region has 14 residues. The V end lost 1 base, the J end lost 2 bases, and 10 bases lay between the germline ends. The CDR3 nucleotides read TGCAGTGCTAGAGTTAGCGGAGACACAGATACGCAGTATTTT. Translated, it gives CSARVSGDTDTQYF.